A selection of T cell receptor beta chains follows, all from one sample in a study of CD8+ T cells in alopecia areata. Method: immunoSEQ multiplex PCR; TCRdb's copy keeps in-frame clones and lacks some. The sample gives 150,000 to 200,000 clones, around 64% of which show up once; approximately 1.3% is in the top ten. The material sequenced was CD4+ T cells sorted from blood, taken at week 49, from a patient treated with tofacitinib. The receptors here all came from a human donor with alopecia areata. Each CDR3 is given with its conserved first and last residue. Each record gives: clone size, D gene, J gene, V gene, CDR3 protein, CDR3 DNA. The D gene is left open where the match is weak. Part of the rows lack a size; the others show once, few, many or a class for expanded clones.

>few|TRBD1|TRBJ2-2|TRBV4-3
CASSQDWLGQGTNTGELFF
TGCGCCAGCAGCCAAGATTGGCTGGGACAGGGAACGAACACCGGGGAGCTGTTTTTT
>few|NA|TRBJ1-3|TRBV19
CASSPPTGHGGNTIYF
TGTGCCAGTAGTCCTCCCACAGGGCACGGTGGAAACACCATATATTTT
>NA|NA|TRBJ1-2|TRBV30
CAWTEGVYGYTF
TGTGCCTGGACCGAGGGAGTCTATGGCTACACCTTC
>NA|NA|TRBJ1-2|TRBV6-6
CASSFGGDYGYTF
TGTGCCAGCAGTTTTGGTGGCGACTATGGCTACACCTTC
>NA|TRBD1|TRBJ1-6|TRBV30
CAWSETGTSPLHF
TGTGCCTGGAGTGAGACAGGGACTTCACCCCTCCACTTT
>NA|NA|TRBJ1-1|TRBV5-1
CASSLKTGTNTEAFF
TGCGCCAGCAGCCTAAAAACAGGGACGAACACTGAAGCTTTCTTT
>NA|TRBD2|TRBJ2-7|TRBV29-1
CSAHRARGGFYEQYF
TGCAGCGCCCATCGTGCCCGGGGGGGGTTCTACGAGCAGTACTTC
>NA|NA|TRBJ2-6|TRBV10-3
CAISERERANVLTF
TGTGCCATCAGTGAGAGGGAGCGAGCCAACGTCCTGACTTTC
>few|NA|TRBJ2-6|TRBV13
CASSRGSGANVLTF
TGTGCCAGCAGCAGGGGATCTGGGGCCAACGTCCTGACTTTC
>NA|NA|TRBJ2-7|TRBV6-5
CASRLATSYEQYF
TGTGCCAGCAGGCTCGCGACTAGCTACGAGCAGTACTTC
>NA|NA|TRBJ1-5|TRBV19
CASSIPDNQPQHF
TGTGCCAGTAGTATCCCGGACAATCAGCCCCAGCATTTT
>NA|NA|TRBJ2-5|TRBV6-5
CASSYRETQYF
TGTGCCAGCAGTTATAGAGAGACCCAGTACTTC
>once|TRBD1|TRBJ1-1|TRBV4-3
CASSPDRDGSTEAFF
TGCGCCAGCAGCCCCGACAGGGATGGAAGCACTGAAGCTTTCTTT
>NA|TRBD2|TRBJ2-7|TRBV29-1
CSVDGLAGYYEQYF
TGCAGCGTGGACGGGCTAGCGGGCTATTACGAGCAGTACTTC
>NA|NA|TRBJ2-1|TRBV29-1
CSVESQRVISYNEQFF
TGCAGCGTTGAATCGCAGAGGGTCATCTCCTACAATGAGCAGTTCTTC
>NA|NA|TRBJ1-3|TRBV30
CAWSSADGNTIYF
TGTGCCTGGAGTTCGGCTGATGGAAACACCATATATTTT
>NA|NA|TRBJ1-5|TRBV29-1
CSVSCRAWQPQHF
TGCAGCGTTAGTTGCAGGGCATGGCAGCCCCAGCATTTT
>NA|NA|TRBJ2-3|TRBV6-5
CASSYTKMVPTDTQYF
TGTGCCAGCAGTTACACTAAGATGGTTCCAACAGATACGCAGTATTTT
>NA|NA|TRBJ1-1|TRBV4-3
CASSSKHRDTEAFF
TGCGCCAGCAGCTCCAAGCACAGGGACACTGAAGCTTTCTTT
>NA|NA|TRBJ1-2|TRBV5-1
CASQEGLNYGYTF
TGCGCCAGCCAAGAGGGATTAAACTATGGCTACACCTTC
>NA|TRBD1|TRBJ1-1|TRBV29-1
CSVAGTGAYPEAFF
TGCAGCGTTGCCGGGACAGGAGCTTATCCTGAAGCTTTCTTT
>NA|NA|TRBJ1-1|TRBV29-1
CSATVGGNTEAFF
TGCAGCGCTACGGTTGGGGGGAACACTGAAGCTTTCTTT
>NA|TRBD1|TRBJ2-7|TRBV9
CASSVADRGDEQYF
TGTGCCAGCAGCGTAGCCGACAGGGGCGACGAGCAGTACTTC
>few|TRBD1|TRBJ1-2|TRBV15
CATSRAGGMNYGYTF
TGTGCCACCAGCAGAGCAGGGGGCATGAACTATGGCTACACCTTC
>NA|TRBD1|TRBJ2-2|TRBV7-2
CASSLNLLWTGDGELFF
TGTGCCAGCAGCTTAAATTTGCTCTGGACAGGGGACGGGGAGCTGTTTTTT
>NA|NA|TRBJ2-3|TRBV7-2
CASSLAGGADTQYF
TGTGCCAGCAGCTTAGCGGGGGGCGCAGATACGCAGTATTTT
>few|NA|TRBJ2-7|TRBV4-3
CASSQERLSSYEQYF
TGCGCCAGCAGCCAAGAAAGACTATCCTCCTACGAGCAGTACTTC
>few|NA|TRBJ1-5|TRBV5-1
CASSPGPMESNQPQHF
TGCGCCAGCAGCCCGGGGCCTATGGAGAGCAATCAGCCCCAGCATTTT
>NA|TRBD1|TRBJ2-7|TRBV2
CASSAFAGQAYEQYF
TGTGCCAGCAGTGCGTTTGCCGGACAGGCCTACGAGCAGTACTTC
>once|NA|TRBJ2-1|TRBV2
CASKVRVGNEQFF
TGTGCCAGCAAGGTCAGGGTAGGCAATGAGCAGTTCTTC
>NA|NA|TRBJ1-1|TRBV5-1
CASSLAGDMEAFF
TGCGCCAGCAGCTTGGCCGGGGACATGGAAGCTTTCTTT
>NA|TRBD2|TRBJ2-3|TRBV25-1
CASSEPGLSADTQYF
TGTGCCAGCAGCGAGCCGGGACTATCGGCCGATACGCAGTATTTT
>few|NA|TRBJ2-5|TRBV7-2
CASSLVLETQYF
TGTGCCAGCAGCTTAGTCCTCGAGACCCAGTACTTC
>few|TRBD2|TRBJ2-1|TRBV7-9
CASSLTTSGGKNEQFF
TGTGCCAGCAGCTTAACGACTAGCGGGGGGAAGAATGAGCAGTTCTTC
>NA|NA|TRBJ1-4|TRBV6-5
CASSYSTGGGEKLFF
TGTGCCAGCAGTTACTCGACGGGGGGAGGAGAAAAACTGTTTTTT
>once|NA|TRBJ1-1|TRBV30
CAWSVRTQTEAFF
TGTGCCTGGAGTGTAAGGACGCAAACTGAAGCTTTCTTT
>NA|NA|TRBJ2-5|TRBV5-1
CASSLVGQQETQYF
TGCGCCAGCAGCTTGGTCGGACAGCAAGAGACCCAGTACTTC
>once|NA|TRBJ2-1|TRBV9
CASSVGESPPYNEQFF
TGTGCCAGCAGCGTAGGAGAGAGCCCCCCCTACAATGAGCAGTTCTTC
>NA|NA|TRBJ2-5|TRBV7-6
CASSLLVRETQYF
TGTGCCAGCAGCTTATTAGTGAGGGAGACCCAGTACTTC
>NA|NA|TRBJ1-4|TRBV2
CASSYDTANEKLFF
TGTGCCAGCAGCTACGACACAGCTAATGAAAAACTGTTTTTT
>NA|NA|TRBJ1-2|TRBV29-1
CSVESGTDGYTF
TGCAGCGTTGAATCAGGGACGGATGGCTACACCTTC
>NA|NA|TRBJ2-1|TRBV29-1
CSVNRRGYWDEQFF
TGCAGCGTTAATCGACGGGGATATTGGGATGAGCAGTTCTTC
>NA|TRBD2|TRBJ2-1|TRBV30
CAWSVGGGLRGEQFF
TGTGCCTGGAGTGTTGGCGGGGGGCTCCGCGGTGAGCAGTTCTTC
>NA|NA|TRBJ2-5|TRBV20-1
CSARQGETQYF
TGCAGTGCTAGACAGGGTGAGACCCAGTACTTC
>NA|NA|TRBJ1-4|TRBV5-6
CASSLPRNGIEKLFF
TGTGCCAGCAGCCTTCCCCGAAATGGAATTGAAAAACTGTTTTTT
>NA|NA|TRBJ1-1|TRBV29-1
CSVEGQDVGKSTEAFF
TGCAGCGTTGAAGGCCAGGACGTGGGCAAAAGCACTGAAGCTTTCTTT
>few|NA|TRBJ1-1|TRBV7-2
CASSLSARQGAFF
TGTGCCAGCAGCTTATCAGCCCGGCAAGGAGCTTTCTTT
>NA|NA|TRBJ1-5|TRBV2
CASSEVAQPQHF
TGTGCCAGCAGTGAGGTGGCTCAGCCCCAGCATTTT
>NA|NA|TRBJ2-7|TRBV5-1
CASSETVASGEQYF
TGCGCCAGCAGCGAGACCGTTGCCTCTGGCGAGCAGTACTTC
>NA|TRBD1|TRBJ2-1|TRBV5-1
CASSSTRTTGGGHEQFF
TGCGCCAGCAGCTCGACACGAACGACAGGGGGCGGCCATGAGCAGTTCTTC
>NA|NA|TRBJ1-6|TRBV5-4
CASSLGGKGNSPLHF
TGTGCCAGCAGCTTGGGCGGGAAAGGGAATTCACCCCTCCACTTT
>NA|TRBD1|TRBJ1-2|TRBV30
CAWSVQGHGYTF
TGTGCCTGGAGTGTACAGGGGCATGGCTACACCTTC
>NA|TRBD1|TRBJ1-4|TRBV30
CAWSRDRGGEKLFF
TGTGCCTGGAGCCGAGACAGGGGTGGAGAAAAACTGTTTTTT
>NA|NA|TRBJ1-1|TRBV4-3
CASSQESRLLNTEAFF
TGCGCCAGCAGCCAAGAATCGAGACTGTTGAACACTGAAGCTTTCTTT
>NA|NA|TRBJ2-5|TRBV29-1
CSVVKGGGETQYF
TGCAGCGTTGTAAAGGGTGGGGGAGAGACCCAGTACTTC
>NA|NA|TRBJ2-5|TRBV9
CASSSRDVQYETQYF
TGTGCCAGCAGCTCCCGGGACGTCCAATACGAGACCCAGTACTTC